The 15 T cell receptor beta chains below come from one sample, sequenced in a study of T cell responses to AZD1222 COVID-19 vaccine. Generated by immunoSEQ multiplex PCR, the TCRdb table keeps only in-frame clones and is missing some. The sample yields over 120,000 clones, around 93% seen once. The sequenced sample was peripheral blood, obtained 28 days after the second AZD1222 dose. The receptor source for this set is an adult who received the AZD1222 COVID-19 vaccine.

This chain links TRBV20-1 with TRBJ1-5; D call uncertain. Looked up from germline, CDR1 is DFQATT and CDR2 is SNEGSKA (reference sequence). Trimming removed 3 bases at V and 4 bases at J, with 7 bases between. This CDR3 is built from 12 residues. This CDR3 reads CSASWGNQPQHF. The CDR3 region has the DNA TGCAGTGCTAGTTGGGGAAATCAGCCCCAGCATTTT.

In its sample, this clone was seen once. V is TRBV11-3 and J is TRBJ1-5, with D uncertain. Trimming took off 7 bases at V and 0 bases at J, with 7 bases between the two ends. Germline V gene sequence: CDR1 SGHNT, CDR2 YENEEA. The CDR3 is 13 amino acids. The CDR3 region is CASTEASNQPQHF. CDR3 DNA sequence: TGTGCCAGCACCGAGGCTAGCAATCAGCCCCAGCATTTT.

V gene TRBV7-9 combines with J gene TRBJ2-7; D is ambiguous. The CDR3 runs to 17 residues. V was cut by 5 bases and J by 0 bases, with 20 bases left in between. Germline-derived CDR1 and CDR2 are SEHNR and FQNEAQ (reference sequence). The CDR3 sequence is CASSPHLGVSSSYEQYF. The CDR3 bases are TGTGCCAGCAGCCCCCATCTCGGCGTTTCAAGCTCCTACGAGCAGTACTTC.

The chain uses TRBV28 and TRBJ2-1, with 12 bases lining up with TRBD2. After removal of 6 bases from V and 4 bases from J, the junction contained 4 bases not matched to a gene. This CDR3 spans 15 amino acids. Per germline, CDR1 MDHEN and CDR2 SYDVKM. Here the CDR3 DNA reads TGTGCCAGCAGCCTTCTAGCGGGGGGGTACAATGAGCAGTTCTTC. Its protein is CASSLLAGGYNEQFF.

This chain uses TRBV19 with TRBJ1-5; 9 nucleotides match TRBD1. After removal of 9 bases from V and 2 bases from J, the junction contained 11 bases not matched to a gene. Germline V lookup: CDR1 LNHDA, CDR2 SQIVND (reference sequence). The CDR3 is 16 residues long. CDR3 region: CASQYTGGDGNQPQHF. CDR3 bases: TGTGCCAGCCAATATACAGGGGGCGATGGCAATCAGCCCCAGCATTTT.

The J gene is TRBJ2-7, the V gene TRBV4-3, with a possible D match to TRBD2 (6 bases). CDR1 LGHNA and CDR2 YSLEER come from the germline V gene. The V end was cut by 1 base, the J end by 2 bases, with 12 bases between. The CDR3 runs 15 residues. The CDR3 coding sequence is TGCGCCAGCAGCCAAGCTGGGGGGAGTCCCTACGAGCAGTACTTC. Protein: CASSQAGGSPYEQYF.

The chain has TRBV5-1 and TRBJ2-2, with D perhaps TRBD1 (5 bases). Looked up from germline, CDR1 is SGHRS and CDR2 is YFSETQ. The CDR3 is 15 amino acids. Trimming pared 2 bases from V and 4 bases from J, leaving 12 bases between. CDR3 sequence reads: CASSLDSSSTGELFF. Here the CDR3 DNA reads TGCGCCAGCAGCTTAGACAGCAGTAGCACCGGGGAGCTGTTTTTT.

This chain uses TRBV24-1 with TRBJ1-1; the D gene is possibly TRBD1 (6 bases). Germline V lookup: CDR1 KGHDR, CDR2 SFDVKD. This CDR3 contains 14 residues. Trimming shortened V by 4 bases and J by 5 bases, and 13 bases separated the two germline ends. CDR3 residues: CATSDHTGHTEAFF. The CDR3, as DNA: TGTGCCACCAGTGACCATACAGGGCATACTGAAGCTTTCTTT.

CDR3 in amino acids: CASKPIQGANQPQHF. CDR3 DNA: TGTGCCAGCAAGCCGATACAGGGGGCTAACCAGCCCCAGCATTTT. The rearrangement links TRBV6-5 to TRBJ1-5, with 9 bases aligning to TRBD1. The V gene end was trimmed by 7 bases and the J gene end by 7 bases; junction bases not matched to a gene: 11. Germline CDR1 MNHEY, CDR2 SVGAGI. This CDR3 spans 15 amino acids.

The rearrangement joins TRBV27 to TRBJ1-3; D unclear. V lost 3 bases to trimming and J lost 5 bases, with 14 bases between them. This CDR3 comprises 15 residues. Germline V gives CDR1 MNHEY, CDR2 SMNVEV (reference sequence). CDR3 loop: CASSLKPGGRNTIYF. CDR3 DNA sequence: TGTGCCAGCAGTTTGAAGCCCGGCGGGAGAAACACCATATATTTT.

This chain links TRBV27 with TRBJ2-7, with 9 nucleotides matching TRBD1. The junction had 6 bases not matched to a gene; V was cut back by 1 base and J by 2 bases. This CDR3 region has 16 residues. The germline gives CDR1 MNHEY, CDR2 SMNVEV (reference sequence). CDR3 in amino acids: CASSLFRDRVTYEQYF. The CDR3 nucleotides are TGTGCCAGCAGTTTATTTCGGGACAGGGTTACCTACGAGCAGTACTTC.

The chain has TRBV7-3 and TRBJ2-5; perhaps D is TRBD1 or TRBD2 (6 bases each). The CDR3 spans 15 residues. The germline gives CDR1 SGHTA, CDR2 FQGTGA. Trimming took off 0 bases at V and 4 bases at J, with 12 bases between the two ends. CDR3 in DNA: TGTGCCAGCAGCTTAACGGGGGGCTTTGGAGAGACCCAGTACTTC. This encodes CASSLTGGFGETQYF.

This chain joins TRBV18 and TRBJ1-5, with 7 bases lining up with TRBD1. V shed 2 bases and J 5 bases; nucleotides not matched to a gene: 9. The length of the CDR3 is 16 residues. Germline values: CDR1 KGHSH, CDR2 LQKENI. In DNA, the CDR3 is TGTGCCAGCTCACCAGCGACAGGGAGCCAAGATCAGCCCCAGCATTTT. As protein: CASSPATGSQDQPQHF.

The chain couples TRBV9 to TRBJ1-1; D is uncertain. The CDR3 covers 14 residues. V shed 2 bases and J shed 6 bases, with 14 bases lying between them. Germline lookup yields CDR1 SGDLS and CDR2 YYNGEE. CDR3 loop: CASSVRTGFAEAFF. For the CDR3, the DNA is TGTGCCAGCAGCGTCCGGACCGGCTTTGCTGAAGCTTTCTTT.

This clone was counted a few times. The chain uses TRBV5-1 and TRBJ2-1, with 8 nucleotides matching TRBD2. The CDR3 spans 15 residues. The J segment lost 1 base and the V segment lost 4 bases, leaving 4 bases of the junction unmatched. Germline CDR1 reads SGHRS; CDR2 reads YFSETQ. The CDR3 DNA follows: TGCGCCAGCAGCCAGGGACTAGTTTCCTACAATGAGCAGTTCTTC. Its protein product is CASSQGLVSYNEQFF.